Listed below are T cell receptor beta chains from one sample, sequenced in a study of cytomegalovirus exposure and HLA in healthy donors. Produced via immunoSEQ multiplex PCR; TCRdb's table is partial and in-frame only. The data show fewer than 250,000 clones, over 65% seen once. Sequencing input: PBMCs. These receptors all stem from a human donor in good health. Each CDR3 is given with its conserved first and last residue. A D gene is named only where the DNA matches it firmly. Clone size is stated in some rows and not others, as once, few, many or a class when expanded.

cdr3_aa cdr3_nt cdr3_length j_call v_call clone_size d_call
CASSSYRGDQETQYF TGTGCCAGCAGTTCCTACAGGGGGGACCAAGAGACCCAGTACTTC 15 TRBJ2-5 TRBV28 NA TRBD1
CASSPSSAYEQYF TGTGCCAGCAGCCCGTCTAGCGCCTACGAGCAGTACTTC 13 TRBJ2-7 TRBV14 NA NA
CASSTGGGLEAFF TGTGCCAGCAGTACTGGCGGGGGCCTTGAAGCTTTCTTT 13 TRBJ1-1 TRBV28 NA NA
CASSGRGSYNEQFF TGTGCCAGCAGCGGGCGGGGCTCCTACAATGAGCAGTTCTTC 14 TRBJ2-1 TRBV9 few NA
CSADQGISTDTQYF TGCAGCGCTGACCAGGGGATTAGCACAGATACGCAGTATTTT 14 TRBJ2-3 TRBV29-1 NA NA
CATSRDRRITFF TGTGCCACCAGCAGGGACAGGAGAATAACATTCTTT 12 TRBJ1-1 TRBV15 NA TRBD1
CASSSTRVGETQYF TGTGCCAGCAGTTCGACTAGAGTGGGGGAGACCCAGTACTTC 14 TRBJ2-5 TRBV27 few NA
CASSSTTSGRGNEQFF TGTGCCAGCAGCTCCACCACTAGCGGGAGAGGTAATGAGCAGTTCTTC 16 TRBJ2-1 TRBV7-9 NA TRBD2
CASSLSGHNTEAFF TGTGCCAGCAGCTTATCAGGGCATAACACTGAAGCTTTCTTT 14 TRBJ1-1 TRBV7-8 NA NA
CASSTGLGQIYEQYF TGCGCCAGCAGCACCGGCTTGGGACAGATCTACGAGCAGTACTTC 15 TRBJ2-7 TRBV5-1 NA TRBD1
CAISPGVSGSYEQYF TGTGCCATCTCCCCGGGGGTCAGCGGGAGCTACGAGCAGTACTTC 15 TRBJ2-7 TRBV10-3 NA TRBD2
CASSLWALAPNEQFF TGTGCCAGCAGTTTATGGGCGTTAGCCCCCAATGAGCAGTTCTTC 15 TRBJ2-1 TRBV28 NA NA
CASSYDRGPLNTEAFF TGTGCCAGCAGTTACGACAGGGGGCCTTTGAACACTGAAGCTTTCTTT 16 TRBJ1-1 TRBV6-5 few TRBD1
CASSAQGYEQYF TGTGCCAGCAGTGCCCAGGGATACGAGCAGTACTTC 12 TRBJ2-7 TRBV6-1 once NA
CASREGVSSGNTIYF TGTGCCAGCAGAGAGGGAGTGAGCTCTGGAAACACCATATATTTT 15 TRBJ1-3 TRBV28 NA NA
CASSLRGNEQFF TGTGCCAGCAGCCTGCGGGGGAATGAGCAGTTCTTC 12 TRBJ2-1 TRBV14 NA TRBD2
CASSLQPGQGQEQYF TGCGCCAGCAGCTTGCAGCCAGGACAAGGCCAGGAGCAGTACTTC 15 TRBJ2-7 TRBV5-1 few NA
CASSHRGSTEAFF TGTGCCAGTAGCCACAGGGGGAGCACTGAAGCTTTCTTT 13 TRBJ1-1 TRBV19 NA TRBD1
CASSSDRVSGNTIYF TGTGCCAGCAGCTCAGACAGGGTTTCTGGAAACACCATATATTTT 15 TRBJ1-3 TRBV11-2 NA TRBD1
CASSELGGRDTGELFF TGCGCCAGCAGCGAACTGGGCGGGAGGGACACCGGGGAGCTGTTTTTT 16 TRBJ2-2 TRBV4-3 NA TRBD2
CASSLAGSYNEQFF TGCGCCAGCAGCTTAGCGGGCTCCTACAATGAGCAGTTCTTC 14 TRBJ2-1 TRBV5-1 NA NA
CASSLPGQATGELFF TGTGCCAGCAGCCTACCGGGACAGGCCACCGGGGAGCTGTTTTTT 15 TRBJ2-2 TRBV6-5 NA TRBD1
CASSLAGGQGYEQYF TGTGCCAGCAGCCTAGCGGGAGGCCAGGGCTACGAGCAGTACTTC 15 TRBJ2-7 TRBV6-6 few TRBD2
CASSLYSRTDTQYF TGTGCCAGCAGCTTATACTCTCGCACAGATACGCAGTATTTT 14 TRBJ2-3 TRBV7-8 NA NA
CASSSGGETQYF TGTGCCAGCAGCAGTGGGGGGGAGACCCAGTACTTC 12 TRBJ2-5 TRBV14 few NA
CASSLDWLAATYEQYF TGTGCCAGCAGCTTAGACTGGCTAGCGGCCACCTACGAGCAGTACTTC 16 TRBJ2-7 TRBV7-8 NA TRBD2
CASSPQGTGELFF TGTGCTAGCAGCCCGCAGGGCACCGGGGAGCTGTTTTTT 13 TRBJ2-2 TRBV7-7 NA NA
CASSPRTGNTEAFF TGTGCCAGCAGCCCCAGGACAGGGAACACTGAAGCTTTCTTT 14 TRBJ1-1 TRBV7-3 few TRBD1
CASRLDPGLGNTEAFF TGTGCCAGCAGATTAGACCCGGGACTCGGAAACACTGAAGCTTTCTTT 16 TRBJ1-1 TRBV28 NA NA
CATEEASYEQYF TGTGCCACCGAGGAAGCCTCCTACGAGCAGTACTTC 12 TRBJ2-7 TRBV28 NA NA
CASSFTVNTEAFF TGTGCCAGCAGCTTTACAGTGAACACTGAAGCCTTCTTT 13 TRBJ1-1 TRBV7-9 NA NA
CASSERELGRRMYYEQYF TGTGCCAGCAGTGAAAGGGAACTGGGCAGGAGGATGTACTACGAGCAGTACTTC 18 TRBJ2-7 TRBV6-1 NA NA
CSSSLGGRAPHEQYF TGTTCCAGCAGCTTAGGTGGGAGGGCCCCCCACGAGCAGTACTTC 15 TRBJ2-7 TRBV7-9 NA TRBD2
CASSPTPLNTEAFF TGTGCCAGCAGCCCTACCCCACTGAACACTGAAGCTTTCTTT 14 TRBJ1-1 TRBV7-9 NA NA
CASSLDYAGYTF TGTGCCAGCAGCTTAGACTACGCTGGCTACACCTTC 12 TRBJ1-2 TRBV7-9 NA NA
CAISESLGKSYEQYF TGTGCCATCAGTGAGTCTTTGGGCAAATCCTACGAGCAGTACTTC 15 TRBJ2-7 TRBV10-3 once NA
CASMLSGTGGNTGELFF TGTGCCAGCATGCTATCCGGGACAGGGGGTAACACCGGGGAGCTGTTTTTT 17 TRBJ2-2 TRBV27 NA TRBD1
CASSLITGNEKLFF TGCGCCAGCAGCTTGATAACAGGGAATGAAAAACTGTTTTTT 14 TRBJ1-4 TRBV5-1 NA NA
CASSLAPGLADLDEQFF TGTGCCAGCAGCTTAGCGCCCGGACTAGCTGATCTCGATGAGCAGTTCTTC 17 TRBJ2-1 TRBV7-9 NA TRBD2
CASSLEMENQPQHF TGTGCCAGCAGCTTAGAAATGGAGAATCAGCCCCAGCATTTT 14 TRBJ1-5 TRBV11-2 once NA
CASSLGPLYEQYF TGTGCCAGCAGTTTAGGTCCACTATACGAGCAGTACTTC 13 TRBJ2-7 TRBV27 few NA
CASRTAISQAFF TGTGCCAGCAGAACCGCGATCTCTCAAGCTTTCTTT 12 TRBJ1-1 TRBV28 NA NA
CASSPETTYGYTF TGTGCCAGCTCACCAGAGACAACGTATGGCTACACCTTC 13 TRBJ1-2 TRBV18 few NA
CASSEGRGRGTDTQYF TGTGCCAGCAGTGAGGGCAGGGGGCGAGGCACAGATACGCAGTATTTT 16 TRBJ2-3 TRBV6-1 NA TRBD1
CASSQGLAGGPGTGELFF TGCGCCAGCAGCCAAGGACTAGCGGGAGGGCCGGGCACCGGGGAGCTGTTTTTT 18 TRBJ2-2 TRBV4-3 NA TRBD2
CASSQERGGVTYEQYF TGTGCCAGCAGCCAAGAGAGGGGCGGGGTAACCTACGAGCAGTACTTC 16 TRBJ2-7 TRBV4-2 NA NA
CAGSPNRVMYQPQHF TGTGCCGGCAGCCCTAACAGGGTAATGTATCAGCCCCAGCATTTT 15 TRBJ1-5 TRBV7-9 NA NA
CASSVVTSGRQYNEQFF TGTGCCAGCAGCGTAGTGACTAGCGGGAGACAATACAATGAGCAGTTCTTC 17 TRBJ2-1 TRBV9 NA TRBD2
CAIKSDQGLGEQYF TGTGCCATCAAATCAGATCAGGGACTGGGCGAGCAGTACTTC 14 TRBJ2-7 TRBV10-3 once NA
CASLPFSRGSYEQYF TGTGCCAGTCTTCCTTTCTCGCGGGGGTCCTACGAGCAGTACTTC 15 TRBJ2-7 TRBV28 NA TRBD2
CASSQDLWDRALNEQFF TGTGCCAGCAGCCAAGATCTTTGGGACAGGGCTCTTAATGAGCAGTTCTTC 17 TRBJ2-1 TRBV14 once TRBD1